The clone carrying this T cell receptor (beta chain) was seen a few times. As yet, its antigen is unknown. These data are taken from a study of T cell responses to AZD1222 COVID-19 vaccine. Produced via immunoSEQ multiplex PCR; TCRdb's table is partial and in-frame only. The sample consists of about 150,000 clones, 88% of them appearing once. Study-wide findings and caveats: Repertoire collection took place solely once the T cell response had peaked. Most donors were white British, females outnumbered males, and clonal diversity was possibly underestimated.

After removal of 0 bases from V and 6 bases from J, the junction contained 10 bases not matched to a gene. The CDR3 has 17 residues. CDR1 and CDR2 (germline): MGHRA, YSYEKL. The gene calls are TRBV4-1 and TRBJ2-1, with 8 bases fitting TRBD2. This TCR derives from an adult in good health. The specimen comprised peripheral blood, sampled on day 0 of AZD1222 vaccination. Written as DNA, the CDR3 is TGCGCCAGCAGCCAAGATTCGCCCGGGGGGGTGATCAATGAGCAGTTCTTC. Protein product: CASSQDSPGGVINEQFF.